This T cell receptor beta chain was identified in a study of blood T cell repertoires in COVID-19. For the study at large: There were acute and convalescent COVID-19 samples, and they came from the United States, Italy and Spain. From T cells, B-cell-depleted T cells, or PBMCs came the material, which was cDNA or gDNA.

Per the germline V gene, CDR1 is LNHDA and CDR2 is SQIVND (reference sequence). Deletions cut 2 bases from V and 1 base from J, with 10 bases between. This CDR3 comprises 15 residues. Authors' analysis steps: Amplification of reference gene primers was used by the study to estimate nucleated cell counts. Produced via immunoSEQ multiplex PCR; TCRdb's table is partial and in-frame only. D and trimming were read from the DNA, whereas the V and J calls and clone size are those reported in that table. The sample has around 340,000 clones, around 82% seen once. The TCR originated in a man aged 25-40 years with active or convalescent COVID-19. Sequenced material: peripheral blood. This chain connects TRBV19 to TRBJ2-3; unclear D gene. CDR3 in DNA: TGTGCCAGTAGTATATCCGGGTTAGGCACAGATACGCAGTATTTT. As protein: CASSISGLGTDTQYF.